This T cell receptor (beta chain) is from a study of technical replicates of blood from four donors. The CDR3 covers 15 residues. Germline V lookup: CDR1 SGHTA, CDR2 FQGTGA. Assay: immunoSEQ multiplex PCR; the TCRdb copy retains only in-frame clones and omits some. Among just over 75,000 clones listed, 93% were seen once. In the case of this clone: An end of the junction differs from the germline gene, which may be a read error.

This TCR came from a human donor in good health. Material: T cells isolated from PBMCs. This chain uses TRBV7-3 with TRBJ2-7, with TRBD2 matching 11 bases. Here the CDR3 DNA reads TGTGCCAGCAGCGTAACTAGCGGGAGTCTCTACGAGCAGTACTTC. Amino acids: CASSVTSGSLYEQYF.